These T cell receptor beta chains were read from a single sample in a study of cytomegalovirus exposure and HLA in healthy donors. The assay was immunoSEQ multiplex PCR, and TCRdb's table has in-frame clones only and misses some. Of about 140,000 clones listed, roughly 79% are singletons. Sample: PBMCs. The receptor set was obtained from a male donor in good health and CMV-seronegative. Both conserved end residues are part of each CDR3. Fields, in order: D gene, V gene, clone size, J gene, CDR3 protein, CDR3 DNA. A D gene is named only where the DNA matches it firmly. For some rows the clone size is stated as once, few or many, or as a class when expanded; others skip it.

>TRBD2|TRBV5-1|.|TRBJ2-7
CASSLELAGLYEQYF
TGCGCCAGCAGCTTGGAACTAGCGGGCCTCTACGAGCAGTACTTC
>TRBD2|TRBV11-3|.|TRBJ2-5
CASSLGRRGGDETQYF
TGTGCCAGCAGCTTAGGAAGGAGGGGAGGGGACGAGACCCAGTACTTC
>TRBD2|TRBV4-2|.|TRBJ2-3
CASSQDFTTSGGVITDTQYF
TGTGCCAGCAGCCAAGATTTTACGACTAGCGGGGGGGTTATAACAGATACGCAGTATTTT
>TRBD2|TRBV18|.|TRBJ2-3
CASSPGLAGVGDTQYF
TGTGCCAGCTCACCAGGACTAGCGGGAGTCGGAGATACGCAGTATTTT
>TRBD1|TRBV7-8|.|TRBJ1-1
CASSPWRTGRRTEAFF
TGTGCCAGCAGCCCGTGGCGGACAGGCCGCAGAACTGAAGCTTTCTTT
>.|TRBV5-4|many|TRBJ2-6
CASSWITGSGANVLTF
TGTGCCAGCAGCTGGATAACAGGGTCTGGGGCCAACGTCCTGACTTTC
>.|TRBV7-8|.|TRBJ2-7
CASSLIGGVYEQYF
TGTGCCAGCAGCTTAATAGGGGGGGTGTACGAGCAGTACTTC
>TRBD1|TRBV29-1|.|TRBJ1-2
CSVGGRGGYTF
TGCAGCGTTGGCGGCAGGGGGGGCTACACCTTC
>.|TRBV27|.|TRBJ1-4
CASSFDGQWNEKLFF
TGTGCCAGCAGTTTTGATGGACAGTGGAATGAAAAACTGTTTTTT
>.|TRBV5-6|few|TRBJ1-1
CASSLQGAEAFF
TGTGCCAGCAGCTTGCAGGGTGCTGAAGCTTTCTTT
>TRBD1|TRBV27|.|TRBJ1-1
CASSSQGVLENTEAFF
TGTGCCAGCAGTTCACAGGGGGTACTTGAGAACACTGAAGCTTTCTTT
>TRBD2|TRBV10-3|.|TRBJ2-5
CAIRGTGTSGAETQYF
TGTGCCATCAGGGGCACCGGGACTAGCGGGGCAGAGACCCAGTACTTC
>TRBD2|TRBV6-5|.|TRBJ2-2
CASSLLAGTGELFF
TGTGCCAGCAGTTTACTAGCGGGAACCGGGGAGCTGTTTTTT
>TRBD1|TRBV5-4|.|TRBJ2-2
CASSSRDRDTGELFF
TGTGCCAGCAGCTCCCGGGACAGGGACACCGGGGAGCTGTTTTTT
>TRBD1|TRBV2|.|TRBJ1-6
CASRRTGVDSPLHF
TGTGCCAGCAGGAGGACAGGGGTGGATTCACCCCTCCACTTT
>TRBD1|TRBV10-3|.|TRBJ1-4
CATAPGTGDPRATNEKLFF
TGTGCCACCGCACCCGGGACAGGGGACCCGAGGGCAACTAATGAAAAACTGTTTTTT
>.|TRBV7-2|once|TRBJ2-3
CASSIRGWTDTQYF
TGTGCCAGCAGCATCAGGGGTTGGACAGATACGCAGTATTTT
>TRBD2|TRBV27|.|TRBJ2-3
CASSVLAGGRTDTQYF
TGTGCCAGCAGTGTGCTAGCGGGGGGGCGTACAGATACGCAGTATTTT
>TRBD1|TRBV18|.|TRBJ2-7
CASSPVRQGTYEQYF
TGTGCCAGCTCACCAGTCCGACAGGGTACCTACGAGCAGTACTTC
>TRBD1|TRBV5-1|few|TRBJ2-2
CASSSTGVNTGELFF
TGCGCCAGCAGCTCAACAGGGGTCAACACCGGGGAGCTGTTTTTT
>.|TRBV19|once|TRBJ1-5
CASSLRDFNQPQHF
TGTGCCAGTAGTCTCCGGGACTTCAATCAGCCCCAGCATTTT
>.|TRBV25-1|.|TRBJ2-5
CASSEIGGRYQETQYF
TGTGCCAGCAGTGAAATCGGCGGCCGGTACCAAGAGACCCAGTACTTC
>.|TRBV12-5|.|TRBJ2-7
CASWIGAAHLEQYF
TGTGCTAGCTGGATTGGGGCCGCCCACCTCGAGCAGTACTTC
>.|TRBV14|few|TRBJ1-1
CASSPRLTGNTEAFF
TGTGCCAGCAGCCCCCGACTTACAGGGAACACTGAAGCTTTCTTT
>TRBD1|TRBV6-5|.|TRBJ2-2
CASSYGTGETRELFF
TGTGCCAGCAGTTACGGGACAGGCGAAACCCGGGAGCTGTTTTTT
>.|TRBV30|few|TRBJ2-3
CAWSVQDTQYF
TGTGCCTGGAGTGTACAGGATACGCAGTATTTT
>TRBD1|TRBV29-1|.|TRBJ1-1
CSVEEGRGRAEAFF
TGCAGCGTTGAAGAGGGCAGGGGGCGGGCTGAAGCTTTCTTT
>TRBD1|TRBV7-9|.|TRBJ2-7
CASSPGTGSYEQYF
TGTGCCAGCAGCCCGGGGACAGGGTCCTACGAGCAGTACTTC
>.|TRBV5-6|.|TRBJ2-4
CASSLYPTGNIQYF
TGTGCCAGCAGCTTGTACCCAACGGGAAACATTCAGTACTTC
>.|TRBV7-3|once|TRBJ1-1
CASSLTPGVDTEAFF
TGTGCCAGCAGCTTAACCCCCGGGGTGGATACTGAAGCTTTCTTT
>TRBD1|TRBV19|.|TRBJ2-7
CASSIEAGGEQYF
TGTGCCAGTAGTATAGAGGCAGGGGGCGAGCAGTACTTC
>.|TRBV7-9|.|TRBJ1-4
CASSPGRQAYEKLFF
TGTGCCAGCAGCCCCGGACGACAGGCCTATGAAAAACTGTTTTTT
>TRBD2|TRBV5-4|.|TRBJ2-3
CASSLGLAGRGTQYF
TGTGCCAGCAGCCTGGGACTAGCGGGGAGAGGTACGCAGTATTTT
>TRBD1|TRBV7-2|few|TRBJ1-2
CASSPGQVYGYPF
TGTGCCAGCAGCCCTGGACAGGTCTATGGCTACCCCTTC
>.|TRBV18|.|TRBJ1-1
CASSLGTLNTEAFF
TGTGCCAGCTCACTTGGGACTCTCAACACTGAAGCTTTCTTT
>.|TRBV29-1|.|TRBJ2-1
CSVDGVLAHNEQFF
TGCAGCGTTGACGGGGTCCTCGCACACAATGAGCAGTTCTTC